One T cell receptor (beta chain) is described in this entry. The count of this clone is one. Its antigen specificity is not known. The record has no base qualities; no much larger clone is one base away. The sample comes from a study of shared clonotypes between healthy human individuals (dated by TCRdb to 2018 to 2021). For context, the study as a whole: A few men and a couple of women, aged 18 to 49 years, made up the cohort. To estimate repertoire size and how much clonotypes are shared between individuals, the study performed deep sequencing of blood TCR repertoires from roughly five healthy adults. Libraries were prepared and TCR repertoires were sequenced by different laboratories using diverse techniques, in order to increase sequencing depth and limit assay-specific biases. Per donor, leukapheresis produced somewhere between about 0.9 and 9.5 billion PBMCs. For each donor, CD4 naive and CD4 memory were each given three plates, CD8 naive was given two plates, and CD8 memory was given one plate.

TCR CDR3 regions were amplified from genomic DNA by multiplex PCR using the deep immunoSEQ assay. Extracted genomic DNA from each cell subset was distributed evenly across all wells of several immunoSEQ 96-well plates, and each plate was treated as a replicate. Each replicate PCR for sorted subsets received about 200 ng genomic DNA, equal to about 29,000 T cell genomes. Purified libraries were quantified with a Qubit 3.0 fluorometer, sized on a Bioanalyzer 2100, and re-quantified with the KAPA Library Quantification kit. Every immunoSEQ 96-well plate was sequenced on a dedicated single-read 150-cycle Illumina NextSeq 550 flow cell. The original pipeline was this. Because only junctional sequences without quality scores were contained in the immunoSEQ output, filtering matching that applied to full-length reads could not be performed. To assign V/J genes and CDR3, sequences were annotated against IMGT germline references using PyIR, a Python wrapper for IgBLAST v1.9. Reads with weak V/J assignments (E-value above 1e-6), missing CDR3, stop codons, out-of-frame junctions, or ambiguous translated residues were removed. V3J clonotypes were defined by identical inferred V gene, J gene, and CDR3 amino acid sequence. Percentage overlap between repertoires was calculated by dividing the number of shared unique clonotypes by the size of the smaller repertoire. Three approaches were used to assess repertoire richness: RTK rarefaction, the Chao1 estimator, and Recon v2.1 estimates of unobserved clonotypes. For all TCRbeta clonotypes obtained by the gDNA method from a handful of donors, generation probabilities were computed with OLGA. TCRdb stores this immuneACCESS table with in-frame sequences only. Part of the clones is absent; in the studies checked, under half of the shortfall reflects unresolved V genes, and no reason is known for the rest. The D gene and trimming were derived from the DNA, and the V and J assignments and clone size from that table. The sample table contains some 2,000,000 clones; only one count was recorded for roughly 95% of them. The top ten hold 0.9% to 1.4% of the sample.

Overall study results and their limits: Because the study included only a small number of donors, the genetic and exposure-history diversity represented was limited. Pairwise subsampling led to the expectation that sequencing depth would affect the degree of clonotype sharing among donors. Rarefaction of sorted-subset datasets indicated incomplete sequencing despite the large sequencing depth. When a handful of donors were compared, the shared fraction of clonotypes was about 5.4% for naive CD4, 3% to 4% for naive CD8, more than 2% for memory CD4, and 0.4% for memory CD8. Sampling was limited to blood, and TCR repertoires in tissue likely differ from TCR repertoires in blood. Compared with non-shared clonotypes, clonotypes shared by all four sorted-subset donors had higher generation probabilities. Estimated clonotype richness was generally larger for naive than for memory subsets.

CD8 naive samples consisted of CD45RO-negative cells that were positively selected for CCR7, yielding a CD45RA+CCR7+ population without TemRA cells. Healthy HIV-negative adults with no recently reported acute infections or vaccinations were included as donors. Every donor was a Caucasian adult residing in Nashville, Tennessee, USA. After blood collection by leukapheresis, PBMCs were isolated using Ficoll-Histopaque density gradient centrifugation and then cryopreserved in the vapor phase of liquid nitrogen. Purity and quantity of every magnetically sorted T cell population were checked by analytical flow cytometry. Genomic DNA was isolated from each sorted fraction and quantified by UV absorbance on a Nanodrop 2000c. The CDR1 and CDR2 encoded by the germline V gene (reference sequence) are SEHNR and FQNEAQ. From the cysteine through the phenylalanine, the CDR3 covers 12 amino acids. Only CDR3 DNA is held: 36 bases, read in frame from base 1. The germline ends are 7 bases apart after V is trimmed by 8 bases and J by 0 bases.

The receptor was derived from a man between 18 and 35 years old in good health. The V gene is TRBV7-9 and the J gene is TRBJ2-5, with the D gene uncertain. Sequencing was performed on naive CD8+ T cells sorted from blood. The meaning of the sample's cell subset or site label: CD45RA+CCR7+. The CDR3 region: CASAEDQETQYF. The DNA sequence is given as TGTGCCAGCGCCGAGGACCAAGAGACCCAGTACTTC.